A single sample is the source of the 6 T cell receptor beta chains below, sequenced in a study of regulatory T cells in long-lasting Graves disease. Through Arm-PCR of CDR3 regions and iRepertoire HTBI primers, TCR beta libraries were built. TCRdb redid the calling of the multiplex PCR reads with MiXCR, one entry per CDR3 protein. The profile shows approximately 400,000 distinct CDR3 sequences, about 15% of them singletons. Noted time point: newly diagnosed GD, antithyroid drugs for less than 3 months. PBMC RNA served as the TCR library source. A further study also used this sample, focusing on T cells in Graves' hyperthyroidism and ophthalmopathy.

The input for sequencing was peripheral blood mononuclear cells (PBMCs), taken at new diagnosis, from a patient treated with antithyroid drugs. The receptors originated from a woman in her thirties with Graves disease.

As regards this clonotype: One end of the junction fails to match germline, which may point to a read error. The chain uses TRBV6-5 and TRBJ2-7; D gene ambiguous. Per the germline V gene, CDR1 is MNHEY and CDR2 is SVGAGI. The CDR3 covers 13 residues. CDR3 coding DNA: TGTACCAGCAGTTACTCGTCCACCTACGAGCAGTACTTC. As protein: CTSSYSSTYEQYF.

In this sample, this clonotype turned up many times. V and J are TRBV6-1 and TRBJ2-1, with 11 bases identical to TRBD1. V gave up 7 bases and J gave up 3 bases; unmatched junction bases: 5. Germline-derived CDR1 and CDR2 are MNHNS and SASEGT. This CDR3 region has 15 residues. CDR3 sequence (DNA): TGTGCCAGCATGGAAGGGACAGGGGGCTACAATGAGCAGTTCTTC. This gives the protein CASMEGTGGYNEQFF.

At least ten counts were recorded for this clonotype. DNA of the CDR3: TGTGCTAGTGGTTTGGTGGTTAGCGGGAGGCACTCCTACAATGAGCAGTTCTTC. This translates into CASGLVVSGRHSYNEQFF. The rearrangement joins TRBV12-5 to TRBJ2-1; 10 bases align to TRBD2. The V gene end was trimmed by 0 bases and the J gene end by 0 bases; junction bases not matched to a gene: 5. This CDR3 spans 18 amino acids. Germline CDR1 is LGHNT and CDR2 is FRNRAP.

The chain carries TRBV11-3 and TRBJ2-1; D is undetermined. The CDR3 has 15 residues. Germline-derived CDR1 and CDR2 are SGHNT and YENEEA. Trimming left V 6 bases short and J 2 bases short, with 14 bases between. CDR3 nucleotide sequence: TGTGCCAGCAGTTCTACGATCCGGACCTACAATGAGCAGTTCTTC. This encodes CASSSTIRTYNEQFF.

Many counts were recorded for this clonotype. The rearrangement uses TRBV20-1 and TRBJ2-7; 7 bases match TRBD1. Germline V gene sequence: CDR1 DFQATT, CDR2 SNEGSKA (reference sequence). This CDR3 region has 13 residues. V lost 6 bases and J lost 5; bases outside the gene matches: 10. The CDR3 sequence is CSARDSNLDEQYF. In DNA form, the CDR3 reads TGCAGTGCGAGGGACAGTAATCTAGACGAGCAGTACTTC.

This clonotype was recorded many times. This sequence joins TRBV12-3 or TRBV12-4 and TRBJ2-5, with 13 bases matching TRBD2. After removal of 6 bases from V and 2 bases from J, the junction contained 3 bases not matched to a gene. This CDR3 is 15 amino acids long. The CDR3 DNA follows: TGTGCCAGCAGCCCGGGACTAGCGGGGCAAGAGACCCAGTACTTC. Translation gives CASSPGLAGQETQYF.